The 18 T cell receptor beta chains given below trace back to one sample, sequenced in a study of cytomegalovirus exposure and HLA in healthy donors. Amplification used 60 Vbeta primers and 13 Jbeta primers. Data came from immunoSEQ multiplex PCR; TCRdb stores just in-frame clones and leaves some out. The sample includes some 120,000 clones, 75% to 90% of them seen just once. Sample: PBMCs. These receptors originate from a woman younger than 45 in good health and CMV-seropositive.

The V and J genes are TRBV2 and TRBJ1-1; D is undetermined. The V end lost 6 bases, the J end lost 0 bases, and 14 bases lay between the germline ends. Germline values: CDR1 SNHLY, CDR2 FYNNEI. The CDR3 consists of 15 residues. CDR3 DNA: TGTGCCAGCAGGGAAAGTGAGGTGATGAACACTGAAGCTTTCTTT. Protein: CASRESEVMNTEAFF.

This chain links TRBV6-5 with TRBJ1-1; 8 bases fit TRBD1. Trimming at V came to 6 bases and at J to 1 base, leaving 7 bases not matched to a gene. Germline CDR1 is MNHEY and CDR2 is SVGAGI. This CDR3 is built from 15 residues. The CDR3 spells CASRRTGTGNTEAFF. As DNA, the CDR3 is TGTGCCAGCAGGCGGACAGGGACCGGGAACACTGAAGCTTTCTTT.

J is TRBJ1-6 and V is TRBV30; 7 nucleotides match TRBD1. The germline V gene has CDR1 GTSNPN and CDR2 SVGIG (reference sequence). The CDR3 length is 13 residues. V was clipped by 1 base and J by 7 bases; unmatched bases: 1. CDR3 DNA sequence: TGTGCCTGGAGTGGACAGGGAAATTCACCCCTCCACTTT. The encoded protein is CAWSGQGNSPLHF. Full variable domain (remainder filled in from reference TRBV30 and TRBJ1-6): SQTIHQWPATLVQPVGSPLSLECTVEGTSNPNLYWYRQAAGRGLQLLFYSVGIGQISSEVPQNLSASRPQDRQFILSSKKLLLSDSGFYLCAWSGQGNSPLHFGNGTRLTVT.

The gene calls are TRBV7-9 and TRBJ2-1; possible D gene TRBD2, 5 bases. The V end was cut by 4 bases, the J end by 4 bases, with 14 bases between. The V gene's germline CDR1 is SEHNR and CDR2 FQNEAQ (reference sequence). The CDR3 runs 15 residues. The CDR3 protein is CASSSRGIPYNEQFF. DNA of the CDR3: TGTGCCAGCAGCTCCCGAGGGATCCCATACAATGAGCAGTTCTTC.

This clone has a single count. The chain carries TRBV5-1 and TRBJ2-1; 10 bases agree with TRBD2. The V and J ends lost 3 bases and 6 bases, in that order; junction bases with no gene match: 6. The CDR3 has 15 residues. Germline CDR1 and CDR2: SGHRS and YFSETQ. The CDR3 coding sequence is TGCGCCAGCAGCTCAATAGCGGGAGGAGGCAATGAGCAGTTCTTC. It translates to CASSSIAGGGNEQFF.

The chain joins TRBV5-6 to TRBJ2-4; 7 bases are shared with TRBD1. Germline CDR1 is SGHDT and CDR2 is YYEEEE. V dropped 4 bases and J dropped 13; count of bases not matched to a gene: 8. This CDR3 region has 12 residues. The CDR3 DNA reads as TGTGCCAGCAGCGCCGGGACAGACGGCCAGTACTTC. Its protein is CASSAGTDGQYF.

The chain couples TRBV2 to TRBJ2-3; 9 nucleotides align to TRBD2. The CDR3 has 15 residues. Germline V gene lookup returns CDR1 SNHLY and CDR2 FYNNEI. V was clipped by 5 bases and J by 3 bases; unmatched bases: 6. The CDR3 spells CASSKPGLATDTQYF. CDR3 sequence (DNA): TGTGCCAGCAGTAAACCGGGACTAGCAACAGATACGCAGTATTTT.

V is TRBV28 and J is TRBJ2-1, with D possibly TRBD1 on 8 matching bases. The V end lost 3 bases, the J end lost 16 bases, and 16 bases lay between the germline ends. This CDR3 region has 12 residues. Germline-derived CDR1 and CDR2 are MDHEN and SYDVKM. The CDR3 bases are TGTGCCAGCAGTTTGCGACAGGGGAGGGTATTCTTC. Amino acid sequence: CASSLRQGRVFF.

This sequence joins TRBV5-1 and TRBJ2-5; TRBD2 is a possible D gene (5 bases). The V end was cut by 6 bases, the J end by 3 bases, with 15 bases between. The CDR3 is 14 residues long. Germline V gene sequence: CDR1 SGHRS, CDR2 YFSETQ. The CDR3 region has the DNA TGCGCCAGCACATACGGCGGGCATAAAGAGACCCAGTACTTC. It translates to CASTYGGHKETQYF.

The chain is built from TRBV10-3 and TRBJ2-5; 12 positions match TRBD2. Germline V lookup: CDR1 ENHRY, CDR2 SYGVKD. Trimming took 1 base from V and 6 from J; bases not matched to a gene: 3. The CDR3 runs 15 residues. This chain's CDR3 is CAISEWTSGIQTQYF. The CDR3 region has the DNA TGTGCCATCAGTGAGTGGACTAGCGGGATACAGACCCAGTACTTC.

The chain joins TRBV28 to TRBJ1-2, with unresolved D. Trimming left V 6 bases short and J 4 bases short, with 9 bases between. CDR1 is MDHEN and CDR2 is SYDVKM in the germline V gene. There are 12 residues in the CDR3. The CDR3 loop is CASSRGSYGYTF. CDR3 DNA: TGTGCCAGCAGCCGGGGTAGCTATGGCTACACCTTC.

This chain joins TRBV27 and TRBJ1-1, with no clear D. The CDR3 runs to 13 residues. The V and J ends lost 4 bases and 5 bases respectively, with 11 bases between them. The V gene's germline CDR1 is MNHEY and CDR2 SMNVEV (reference sequence). The CDR3 region is CASSYRRSTEAFF. CDR3 in DNA: TGTGCCAGCAGTTATCGGAGGAGTACTGAAGCTTTCTTT.

The rearrangement uses TRBV9 and TRBJ1-1; TRBD1 matches 7 bases. The CDR3 sequence is 15 residues long. The germline CDR1 and CDR2 sequences are SGDLS and YYNGEE. V lost 3 bases to trimming and J lost 2 bases; unmatched junction nucleotides: 7. CDR3: CASSGRTGPNTEAFF. CDR3 nucleotides: TGTGCCAGCAGCGGCCGGACAGGTCCCAACACTGAAGCTTTCTTT.

The chain is built from TRBV6-5 and TRBJ2-2; TRBD1 is a possible D gene (6 bases). This CDR3 contains 13 residues. Trimming took off 6 bases at V and 4 bases at J, with 9 bases between the two ends. In germline, CDR1 is MNHEY, CDR2 SVGAGI. The CDR3 here is CASRDSSTGELFF. The CDR3 DNA reads TGTGCCAGCAGGGACAGCAGCACCGGGGAGCTGTTTTTT.

This clone was recorded once. CDR3 nucleotides: TGTGCCAGCAGTTACTCATCGGTTATTCAAAATTCACCCCTCCACTTT. Translation: CASSYSSVIQNSPLHF. The gene calls are TRBV6-5 and TRBJ1-6, with D hard to call. Germline CDR1 MNHEY, CDR2 SVGAGI. V was cut by 0 bases and J by 7 bases, with 13 bases left in between. This CDR3 has 16 residues.

The chain employs TRBV2 and TRBJ1-6; 7 positions match TRBD1. CDR3 size: 14 residues. The ends lost 6 bases at V and 7 bases at J; junction bases unmatched: 6. From germline, CDR1 is SNHLY and CDR2 FYNNEI. CDR3 sequence reads: CASSATGENSPLHF. In DNA form, the CDR3 reads TGTGCCAGCAGCGCTACAGGGGAAAATTCACCCCTCCACTTT.

Concerning this clone: At one end the junction does not follow the germline gene, possibly because of a read error. This rearrangement joins TRBV6-1 to TRBJ1-3; D uncertain. Germline values: CDR1 MNHNS, CDR2 SASEGT. The CDR3 spans 14 residues. Here the CDR3 DNA reads TGTGCCAGCAGCTGGATTGACTCTGGAAACGCCATATATTTT. It is translated as CASSWIDSGNAIYF.

The V gene is TRBV9, the J gene TRBJ2-7; 12 bases fit TRBD2. This CDR3 is built from 15 residues. Germline values: CDR1 SGDLS, CDR2 YYNGEE. The V segment lost 3 bases and the J segment 5 bases; nucleotides outside the gene matches: 6. CDR3 sequence (DNA): TGTGCCAGCAGCGCTCGACTAGCGGGAGTTAACGAGCAGTACTTC. Residues: CASSARLAGVNEQYF.